What follows is one T cell receptor beta chain and its context. The antigen is not known. This record belongs to a study of cytomegalovirus exposure and HLA in healthy donors. Study-level results: In vitro confirmation showed a few CMV-associated chains to be CMV antigen specific. In the 120 or so validation repertoires, around 95% of cluster scores exceeded 0, per a later analysis.

Sequencing was performed with immunoSEQ multiplex PCR; in TCRdb, only in-frame clones are kept and a portion is missing. The sample holds tens of thousands of clones, 91% seen once. Trimming removed 5 bases from V and 6 bases from J, with 18 bases in between. Germline lookup yields CDR1 SGHKS and CDR2 YYEKEE (reference sequence). The CDR3 has 15 residues. The sequencing sample was made of PBMCs. The receptor comes from a woman in her twenties or thirties in good health and CMV-seronegative. The chain recombines TRBV5-5 with TRBJ2-1, with D maybe TRBD1 (6 bases). The CDR3 nucleotides read TGTGCCAGCAGATTCCAACTACAGGGATCCAATGAGCAGTTCTTC. This sequence encodes CASRFQLQGSNEQFF. The variable domain in full, completed from reference TRBV5-5 and TRBJ2-1, reads DAGVTQSPTHLIKTRGQQVTLRCSPISGHKSVSWYQQVLGQGPQFIFQYYEKEERGRGNFPDRFSARQFPNYSSELNVNALLLGDSALYLCASRFQLQGSNEQFFGPGTRLTVL.